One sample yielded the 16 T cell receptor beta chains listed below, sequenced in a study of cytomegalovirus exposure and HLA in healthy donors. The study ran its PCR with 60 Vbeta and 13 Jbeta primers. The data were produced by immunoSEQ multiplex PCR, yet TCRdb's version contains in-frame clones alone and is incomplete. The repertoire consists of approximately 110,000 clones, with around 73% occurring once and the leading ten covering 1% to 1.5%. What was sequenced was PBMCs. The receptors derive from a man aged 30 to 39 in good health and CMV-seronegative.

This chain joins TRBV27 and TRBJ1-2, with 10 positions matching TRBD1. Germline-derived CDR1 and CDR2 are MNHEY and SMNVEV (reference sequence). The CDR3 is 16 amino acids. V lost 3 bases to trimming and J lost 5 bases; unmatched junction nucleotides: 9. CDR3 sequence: CASSFRRQGAGYGYTF. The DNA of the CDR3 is TGTGCCAGCAGTTTCCGACGACAGGGGGCTGGGTATGGCTACACCTTC.

CDR3: CASSSLVVRQGNEQYF. As DNA, the CDR3 is TGTGCCAGCAGTTCCCTCGTGGTTAGACAGGGTAACGAGCAGTACTTC. V usage is TRBV6-6 and J usage is TRBJ2-7, with 7 positions matching TRBD1. This CDR3 spans 16 amino acids. Trimming took 4 bases from V and 5 from J; bases not matched to a gene: 14. CDR1 is MNHNY, CDR2 SVGAGI, per germline (reference sequence).

The CDR3, as DNA: TGTGCCAGCAGTAACCGGGACAGGGGAGAGGGCTACACCTTC. The encoded protein is CASSNRDRGEGYTF. This chain joins TRBV6-6 and TRBJ1-2, with 10 bases identical to TRBD1. Trimming took 5 bases from V and 8 from J; bases not matched to a gene: 8. Germline loops: CDR1 MNHNY, CDR2 SVGAGI (reference sequence). The length of the CDR3 is 14 residues.

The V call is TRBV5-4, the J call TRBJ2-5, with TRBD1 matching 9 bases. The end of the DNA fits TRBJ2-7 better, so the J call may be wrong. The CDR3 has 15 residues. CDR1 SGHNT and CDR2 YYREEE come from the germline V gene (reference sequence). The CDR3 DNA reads TGTGCCAGCAGCCCCAGGATGGGACAGGGCTACGAGCAGTACTTC. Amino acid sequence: CASSPRMGQGYEQYF.

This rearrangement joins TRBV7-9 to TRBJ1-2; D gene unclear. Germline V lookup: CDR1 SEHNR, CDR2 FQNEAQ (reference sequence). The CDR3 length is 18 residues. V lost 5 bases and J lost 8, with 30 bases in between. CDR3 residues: CASSPIPISMGESRGYTF. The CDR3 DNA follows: TGTGCCAGCAGCCCAATTCCCATCTCGATGGGCGAATCCCGCGGCTACACCTTC.

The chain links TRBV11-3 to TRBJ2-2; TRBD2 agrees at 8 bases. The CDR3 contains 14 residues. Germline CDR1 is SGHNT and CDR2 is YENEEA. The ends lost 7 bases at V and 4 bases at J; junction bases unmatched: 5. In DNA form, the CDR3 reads TGTGCCAGCAAAGGAGCGGGAGTCACCGGGGAGCTGTTTTTT. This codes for CASKGAGVTGELFF.

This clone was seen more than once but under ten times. In nucleotides, the CDR3 is TGTGCCAGCAGTAGCCGGGACAGTGGTGAAGCTTTCTTT. Translation: CASSSRDSGEAFF. This sequence joins TRBV6-5 and TRBJ1-1; TRBD1 matches at 7 bases. With 5 bases clipped from V and 7 bases from J, the junction kept 7 bases outside the gene matches. CDR1 is MNHEY and CDR2 is SVGAGI in the germline V gene. The CDR3 runs to 13 residues.

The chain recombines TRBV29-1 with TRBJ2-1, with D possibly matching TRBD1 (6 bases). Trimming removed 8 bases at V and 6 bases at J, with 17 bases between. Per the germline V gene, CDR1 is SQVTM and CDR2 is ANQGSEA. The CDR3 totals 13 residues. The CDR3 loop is CSFLAGVGNEQFF. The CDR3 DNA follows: TGCAGCTTCCTGGCAGGGGTAGGCAATGAGCAGTTCTTC.

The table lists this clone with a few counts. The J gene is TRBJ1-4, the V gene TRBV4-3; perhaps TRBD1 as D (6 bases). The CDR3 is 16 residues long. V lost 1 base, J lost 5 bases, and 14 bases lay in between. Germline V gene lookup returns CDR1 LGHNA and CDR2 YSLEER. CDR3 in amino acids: CASSQGSTGFNEKLFF. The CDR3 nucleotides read TGCGCCAGCAGCCAAGGAAGCACAGGGTTCAATGAAAAACTGTTTTTT.

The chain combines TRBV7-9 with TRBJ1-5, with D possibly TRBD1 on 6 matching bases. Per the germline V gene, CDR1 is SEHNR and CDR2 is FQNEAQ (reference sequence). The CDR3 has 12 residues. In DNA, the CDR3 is TGTTCCTGGGGATCAGGGGACCAGCCCCAGCATTTT. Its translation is CSWGSGDQPQHF.

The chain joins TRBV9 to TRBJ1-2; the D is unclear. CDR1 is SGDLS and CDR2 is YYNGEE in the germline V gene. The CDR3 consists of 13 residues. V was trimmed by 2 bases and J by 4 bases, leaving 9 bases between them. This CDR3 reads CASSVATGYGYTF. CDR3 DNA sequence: TGTGCCAGCAGCGTCGCGACGGGCTATGGCTACACCTTC.

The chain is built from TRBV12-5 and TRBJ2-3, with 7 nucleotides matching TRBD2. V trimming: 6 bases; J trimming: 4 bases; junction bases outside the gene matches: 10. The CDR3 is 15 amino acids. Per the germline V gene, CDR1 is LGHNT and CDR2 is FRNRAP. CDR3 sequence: CASGGGGGTSDTQYF. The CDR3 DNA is TGTGCTAGTGGAGGTGGCGGGGGAACCTCAGATACGCAGTATTTT.

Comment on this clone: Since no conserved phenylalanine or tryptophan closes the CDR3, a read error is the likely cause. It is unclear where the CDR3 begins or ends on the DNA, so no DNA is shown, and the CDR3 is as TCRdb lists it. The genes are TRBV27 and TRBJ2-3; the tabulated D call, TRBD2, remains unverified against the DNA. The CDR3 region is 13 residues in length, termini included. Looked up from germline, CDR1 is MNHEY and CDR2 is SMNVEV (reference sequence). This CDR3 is CASSSTLGGLGML.

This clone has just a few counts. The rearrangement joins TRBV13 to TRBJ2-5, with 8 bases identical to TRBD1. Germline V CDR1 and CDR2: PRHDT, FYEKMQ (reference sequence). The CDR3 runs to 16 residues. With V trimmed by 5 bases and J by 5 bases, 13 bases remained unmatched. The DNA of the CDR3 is TGTGCCAGCAGCCCAGGGACAGGAGGGTGGCACGAGACCCAGTACTTC. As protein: CASSPGTGGWHETQYF.

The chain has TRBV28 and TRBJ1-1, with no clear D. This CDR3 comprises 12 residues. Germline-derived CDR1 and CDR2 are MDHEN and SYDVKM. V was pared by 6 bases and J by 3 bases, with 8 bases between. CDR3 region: CASRTQYTEAFF. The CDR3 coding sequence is TGTGCCAGCAGGACTCAGTACACTGAAGCTTTCTTT.

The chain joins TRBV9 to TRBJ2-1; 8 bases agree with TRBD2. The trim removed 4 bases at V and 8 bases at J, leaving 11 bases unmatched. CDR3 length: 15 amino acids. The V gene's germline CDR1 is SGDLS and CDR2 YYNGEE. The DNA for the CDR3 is TGTGCCAGCAGCCTCTCACCGGGGGGGTCCGATGAGCAGTTCTTC. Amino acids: CASSLSPGGSDEQFF.